One sample yielded the 3 T cell receptor beta chains listed below, sequenced in a study of blood T cell repertoires in COVID-19. TCRdb keeps only in-frame clones here, not all; method: immunoSEQ multiplex PCR. The sample lists around 100,000 clones, about 89% occurring once. The sequenced material came from peripheral blood. These receptors all stem from a man in his fifties with active COVID-19.

V and J are TRBV6-5 and TRBJ2-3, with 8 positions matching TRBD2. After removal of 9 bases from V and 1 base from J, the junction contained 6 bases not matched to a gene. The germline V gene has CDR1 MNHEY and CDR2 SVGAGI. This CDR3 is 14 amino acids long. The DNA for the CDR3 is TGTGCCAGTTCAGTGACTAGCGGCACAGATACGCAGTATTTT. This encodes CASSVTSGTDTQYF.

V usage is TRBV5-1 and J usage is TRBJ1-2, with a tentative D call TRBD1 (6 bases). V lost 4 bases to trimming and J lost 8 bases, with 18 bases between them. Germline V gene sequence: CDR1 SGHRS, CDR2 YFSETQ. This CDR3 has 14 amino acids. CDR3 loop: CASSPGGARWGYTF. CDR3 bases: TGCGCCAGCAGCCCGGGGGGGGCGCGCTGGGGCTACACCTTC.

The V gene is TRBV10-2, the J gene TRBJ1-6; D is uncertain. Germline V gene lookup returns CDR1 WSHSY and CDR2 SAAADI. The CDR3 totals 13 residues. Trimming shortened V by 0 bases and J by 11 bases, and 8 bases separated the two germline ends. CDR3 region: CASSESRDPPLHF. CDR3 nucleotide sequence: TGCGCCAGCAGTGAGTCTAGAGATCCACCCCTCCACTTT.